The entry below describes one TCR beta chain. Its antigen remains unknown. The sample originates from a study of T-cell memory formation after mild COVID-19. About the research overall: Each donor largely had its own TCR clusters. The study's findings and limits: CD4+ contracting clones lay mainly in CM and EM, CD8+ ones in EMRA. Pre-infection memory showed some responding clones, and this suggested that cross-reactive memory joined.

TCR alpha and TCR beta cDNA libraries with sample barcodes and UMIs came from 5'RACE using constant-segment primers. TCRdb re-derived calls from the 5' RACE reads in MiXCR, one entry per CDR3 protein. The sample includes 85,000 to 130,000 distinct CDR3 sequences, 9.5% to 15% of them seen just once. In germline, CDR1 is LGHNA, CDR2 YSLEER. Trimming left V 0 bases short and J 5 bases short, with 20 bases between. The CDR3 is 18 residues long. The TCR originated in an adult woman who had mild COVID-19 (a few samples of this study predate the infection). Cell type and time point are not known. The source material was PBMCs or a T cell subset sorted from them (not recorded which). The chain couples TRBV4-3 to TRBJ1-3, with a possible D match to TRBD1 (6 bases). This CDR3 is CASSQDLSPGRGRNTIYF. In DNA form, the CDR3 reads TGCGCCAGCAGCCAAGATCTTTCTCCGGGCAGGGGCAGAAACACCATATATTTT.